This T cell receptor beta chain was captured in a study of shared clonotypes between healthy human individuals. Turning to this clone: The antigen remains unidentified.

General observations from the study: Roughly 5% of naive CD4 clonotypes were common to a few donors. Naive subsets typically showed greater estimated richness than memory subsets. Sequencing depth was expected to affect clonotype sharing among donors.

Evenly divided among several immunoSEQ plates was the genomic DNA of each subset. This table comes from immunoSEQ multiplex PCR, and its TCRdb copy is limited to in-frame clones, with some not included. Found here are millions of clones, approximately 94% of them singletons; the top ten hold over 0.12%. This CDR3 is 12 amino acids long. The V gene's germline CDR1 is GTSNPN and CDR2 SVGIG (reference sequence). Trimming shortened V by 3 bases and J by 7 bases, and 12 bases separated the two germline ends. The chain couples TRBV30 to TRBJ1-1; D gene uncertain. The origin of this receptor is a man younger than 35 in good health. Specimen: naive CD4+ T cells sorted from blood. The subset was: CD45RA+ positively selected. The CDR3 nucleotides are TGTGCCTGGAGCCCGTTGGGGATTGAAGCTTTCTTT. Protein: CAWSPLGIEAFF.